Shown below are 3 T cell receptor beta chains from a single sample sequenced in a study of spatial heterogeneity in lung cancer (dated by TCRdb to between 2019 and 2020). The sample's time point, from its label and the paper: sample taken at primary tumor resection. On the study overall, not on this receptor specifically: The tumor nonsynonymous mutation count correlated with the number of expanded alpha and beta TCRs within the tumor.

These TCRs' antigens remain unknown. Receptor libraries were prepared by 5' RACE. Data came from a NextSeq 500. The public sequencing data were trimmed at Q25 with fastp and processed into clonotypes with MiXCR by TCRdb, which kept only in-frame beta chains. Rows are unified per CDR3 protein, each entry keeping the most common DNA and genes. Within this sample are roughly 6,000 distinct CDR3 sequences, with around 4.8% of them counted one time only. The ten largest account for approximately 20% of the sample. Source: lung tumor tissue, taken at surgery. The receptors were gathered from a male donor with early-stage non-small cell lung cancer.

By sample fraction, this clonotype is medium-sized. This beta chain is off target for a library built for alpha chains, so its abundance means little. V usage is TRBV12-3 or TRBV12-4 and J usage is TRBJ1-1; 7 bases are a match to TRBD1. With V trimmed by 6 bases and J by 9 bases, 10 bases remained unmatched. The CDR3 covers 13 residues. CDR3 DNA sequence: TGTGCCAGCAGCCTCGGACAGGCCGACCAAGCTTTCTTT. This gives the protein CASSLGQADQAFF.

This clonotype is medium-sized within its sample. This beta chain turned up in a library designed for alpha chains; as an off-target read, its abundance says little. J is TRBJ2-2 and V is TRBV5-1; 9 nucleotides align to TRBD2. The V segment lost 0 bases and the J segment 2 bases; nucleotides outside the gene matches: 2. Germline V gene data show CDR1 as SGHRS and CDR2 as YFSETQ. The CDR3 loop spans 16 amino acids. Here the CDR3 DNA reads TGCGCCAGCAGCTTGGAAGCGGGGGGCAACACCGGGGAGCTGTTTTTT. It is translated as CASSLEAGGNTGELFF.

Worth noting for this clonotype: Its ends do not fully match the called genes, so a read error is possible. This beta chain represents an off-target read in a library built for alpha chains; its size is of limited meaning. The chain links TRBV5-4 to TRBJ1-1, with TRBD1 matching 7 bases. The CDR3 runs 15 residues. Germline lookup yields CDR1 SGHNT and CDR2 YYREEE (reference sequence). The CDR3 coding sequence is TGTGCCAGCAGCCCAACCGTGACAGGGAACCCTGAAGCTTTCTTT. Encoded protein: CASSPTVTGNPEAFF.